The rows below give T cell receptor beta chains drawn from one sample of a study of technical replicates of blood from several donors. The data were produced by immunoSEQ multiplex PCR, yet TCRdb's version contains in-frame clones alone and is incomplete. The repertoire holds 80,000 or so clones, with approximately 96% as singletons. Sequencing used T cells isolated from PBMCs. These receptors all stem from a human donor in good health. The CDR3 runs from the conserved cysteine through the conserved F or W.

v_call: TRBV2
j_call: TRBJ2-5
cdr3_aa: CASRRTSGRETQYF

v_call: TRBV4-2
j_call: TRBJ1-3
cdr3_aa: CASSQDEGSGNTIYF

v_call: TRBV4-2
j_call: TRBJ1-1
cdr3_aa: CASSHVPSEAFF

v_call: TRBV9
j_call: TRBJ2-7
cdr3_aa: CASSDGTGTVYEQYF

v_call: TRBV6-1
j_call: TRBJ2-7
cdr3_aa: CASSSGTGTRYEQYF

v_call: TRBV4-1
j_call: TRBJ2-5
cdr3_aa: CASSQGRSPQETQYF

v_call: TRBV12-5
j_call: TRBJ2-7
cdr3_aa: CASGPGPSYEQYF

v_call: TRBV9
j_call: TRBJ2-7
cdr3_aa: CASSPPGHTYEQYF

v_call: TRBV2
j_call: TRBJ2-7
cdr3_aa: CASSGTRSYEQYF

v_call: TRBV6-5
j_call: TRBJ2-7
cdr3_aa: CASSIAEFYEQYF

v_call: TRBV27
j_call: TRBJ2-7
cdr3_aa: CASSLARGRNEQYF

v_call: TRBV28
j_call: TRBJ2-1
cdr3_aa: CASSPDRGSYNEQFF

v_call: TRBV7-8
j_call: TRBJ1-3
cdr3_aa: CASSIGTHTSGNTIYF

v_call: TRBV19
j_call: TRBJ2-5
cdr3_aa: CASSLTQETQYF

v_call: TRBV9
j_call: TRBJ2-7
cdr3_aa: CASSVGGFEQYF

v_call: TRBV28
j_call: TRBJ1-5
cdr3_aa: CASSYPDRNQPQHF

v_call: TRBV11-2
j_call: TRBJ2-1
cdr3_aa: CASSLLAGGSYNEQFF

v_call: TRBV25-1
j_call: TRBJ1-1
cdr3_aa: CASRSAGTGTEAFF

v_call: TRBV7-9
j_call: TRBJ2-2
cdr3_aa: CASSLIAGDDTGELFF

v_call: TRBV7-9
j_call: TRBJ2-2
cdr3_aa: CASSFPAGGQRGGELFF

v_call: TRBV15
j_call: TRBJ2-3
cdr3_aa: CATSSDRERDTQYF

v_call: TRBV20-1
j_call: TRBJ2-3
cdr3_aa: CGGRRTDTQYF

v_call: TRBV23-1
j_call: TRBJ2-6
cdr3_aa: CASSQLPTASYSGANVLTF

v_call: TRBV6-5
j_call: TRBJ1-2
cdr3_aa: CASRFTGGYLYGYTF

v_call: TRBV28
j_call: TRBJ2-2
cdr3_aa: CASSLSWETGELFF

v_call: TRBV7-7
j_call: TRBJ2-6
cdr3_aa: CASSQGQVKTDSGANVLTF

v_call: TRBV5-4
j_call: TRBJ2-2
cdr3_aa: CASSYGLATGDGELFF

v_call: TRBV6-5
j_call: TRBJ1-2
cdr3_aa: CASSYSQGYYGYTF

v_call: TRBV7-8
j_call: TRBJ2-7
cdr3_aa: CASSPGGTSYEQYF

v_call: TRBV6-1
j_call: TRBJ2-1
cdr3_aa: CASSWDRDGEQFF

v_call: TRBV7-8
j_call: TRBJ2-7
cdr3_aa: CASSWSGRTLYEQYF

v_call: TRBV11-2
j_call: TRBJ1-4
cdr3_aa: CASSFGTGTNEKLFF

v_call: TRBV12-5
j_call: TRBJ1-3
cdr3_aa: CASSSRLGNTIYF

v_call: TRBV6-6
j_call: TRBJ2-1
cdr3_aa: CASSYRAASGSYEQFF

v_call: TRBV18
j_call: TRBJ2-5
cdr3_aa: CASSNRGVQQETQYF

v_call: TRBV11-2
j_call: TRBJ2-1
cdr3_aa: CASSLDSLALRTYNEQFF

v_call: TRBV7-9
j_call: TRBJ2-7
cdr3_aa: CASSSGQGYEGEQYF

v_call: TRBV25-1
j_call: TRBJ2-5
cdr3_aa: CASSEFGGRETQYF

v_call: TRBV10-1
j_call: TRBJ2-7
cdr3_aa: CASSEFTGVHEQYF

v_call: TRBV29-1
j_call: TRBJ2-3
cdr3_aa: CSVEQGEMGTDTQYF

v_call: TRBV29-1
j_call: TRBJ2-7
cdr3_aa: CSVGGGQGLWEQYF

v_call: TRBV11-3
j_call: TRBJ1-1
cdr3_aa: CASSLGASSTEAFF

v_call: TRBV9
j_call: TRBJ2-3
cdr3_aa: CASSVGSLGLDTQYF

v_call: TRBV13
j_call: TRBJ2-7
cdr3_aa: CASSHTEAGLSSYEQYF

v_call: TRBV11-1
j_call: TRBJ2-1
cdr3_aa: CASSLLADHYNEQFF

v_call: TRBV12-5
j_call: TRBJ2-1
cdr3_aa: CASGSDSSYGDEQFF

v_call: TRBV12-5
j_call: TRBJ2-7
cdr3_aa: CASGAGTPYEQYF

v_call: TRBV7-9
j_call: TRBJ1-5
cdr3_aa: CASSGQGDQPQHF

v_call: TRBV19
j_call: TRBJ2-1
cdr3_aa: CASSIRFQREGPYNEQFF

v_call: TRBV6-5
j_call: TRBJ2-5
cdr3_aa: CASSYDLGAETQYF

v_call: TRBV6-5
j_call: TRBJ1-1
cdr3_aa: CASSYSGGPSEAFF

v_call: TRBV2
j_call: TRBJ2-1
cdr3_aa: CASSPQGAPGNEQFF

v_call: TRBV6-4
j_call: TRBJ2-3
cdr3_aa: CASSSAGRVTDTQYF

v_call: TRBV5-1
j_call: TRBJ2-5
cdr3_aa: CASSLLGQREETQYF